Below, one T cell receptor (beta chain) is given with its context. TCRdb's copy holds only in-frame clones and misses some; the assay was immunoSEQ multiplex PCR. Of approximately 63,000 clones in the sample, under 80% were seen once. These data come from a study of T cells in tumors after PD-1 blockade. The germline V and J ends were trimmed by 1 base and 4 bases, with 8 bases remaining between them. The CDR3 consists of 14 residues. Germline V CDR1 and CDR2: LGHDT, YNNKEL (reference sequence). Sequenced material: PBMCs, taken after anti-PD-1 treatment. The chain recombines TRBV3-1 (or the pseudogene TRBV3-2) with TRBJ1-5, with no clear D. The receptor was isolated from a human donor with basal cell carcinoma. Written as DNA, the CDR3 is TGTGCCAGCAGCCAAGGAAGAGGGAATCAGCCCCAGCATTTT. It is translated as CASSQGRGNQPQHF.